This T cell receptor beta chain was recorded in a study of long-term antiretroviral therapy in people with HIV. V was clipped by 0 bases and J by 3 bases; unmatched bases: 13. Germline V gene lookup returns CDR1 SGHRS and CDR2 YFSETQ. The CDR3 has 18 residues. This was the immunoSEQ v3.0 assay at survey level. Sequenced by immunoSEQ multiplex PCR; TCRdb stores in-frame clones only, minus some. The repertoire holds tens of thousands of clones, 84% seen once, with about 4.5% in the top ten. This TCR came from a young man with HIV. The input for sequencing was unsorted PBMCs, taken roughly 5.7 years after starting antiretroviral therapy. The chain employs TRBV5-1 and TRBJ2-7, with TRBD1 identical over 9 bases. CDR3 DNA sequence: TGCGCCAGCAGCTTGGGCTTGGACAGGGGTCTCATCATCTACGAGCAGTACTTC. Translation: CASSLGLDRGLIIYEQYF. Based on the CDR3 plus reference TRBV5-1 and TRBJ2-7, the full variable domain is KAGVTQTPRYLIKTRGQQVTLSCSPISGHRSVSWYQQTPGQGLQFLFEYFSETQRNKGNFPGRFSGRQFSNSRSEMNVSTLELGDSALYLCASSLGLDRGLIIYEQYFGPGTRLTVT.